Each of the 10 T cell receptor beta chains below was sequenced from the same sample in a study of a mutant IDH1 vaccine in newly diagnosed glioma. Produced via immunoSEQ multiplex PCR; TCRdb's table is partial and in-frame only. The sample lists about 98,000 clones; about 90% were seen once. Time point reported: baseline, week 1 (first vaccination visit). Treatment specified: pre-vaccination baseline after standard-of-care therapy. Material: PBMCs, obtained from a glioma patient treated with radiotherapy, temozolomide or both. Receptor source: a woman in her forties or fifties with glioma.

The V gene is TRBV4-2, the J gene TRBJ1-2, with D tentatively TRBD1 (6 bases). Germline V gene lookup returns CDR1 LGHNA and CDR2 YNFKEQ. Trimming stripped 7 bases from V and 6 bases from J, with 21 bases between. CDR3 size: 15 residues. CDR3 in amino acids: CASTSPGTPRNGYTF. The CDR3 DNA is TGTGCCAGCACCTCGCCCGGGACACCTAGGAATGGCTACACCTTC.

The chain recombines TRBV2 with TRBJ1-1; D not certain. There are 14 residues in the CDR3. V was trimmed by 6 bases and J by 3 bases, leaving 14 bases between them. Germline loops: CDR1 SNHLY, CDR2 FYNNEI. The CDR3 DNA is TGTGCCAGCAGCGTTATGGGTACGGACACTGAAGCTTTCTTT. This translates into CASSVMGTDTEAFF.

The chain links TRBV5-1 to TRBJ2-3, with 7 bases identical to TRBD1. Germline V gives CDR1 SGHRS, CDR2 YFSETQ. The CDR3 spans 16 residues. Trimming cost V 2 bases and J 3 bases; bases outside gene matches: 9. The CDR3 here is CASSLGQAGSTDTQYF. CDR3 coding DNA: TGCGCCAGCAGCTTAGGACAGGCCGGGTCAACAGATACGCAGTATTTT.

Here the CDR3 reads CASSLLGTSGRRGEQYF. In DNA form, the CDR3 reads TGTGCCAGCAGTCTCCTAGGGACTAGCGGGAGGCGTGGCGAGCAGTACTTC. V is TRBV28 and J is TRBJ2-7; 15 nucleotides match TRBD2. This CDR3 has 17 residues. V shed 5 bases, J shed 6 bases, and the junction held 11 bases outside the gene matches. Germline CDR1 MDHEN, CDR2 SYDVKM.

The chain combines TRBV5-1 with TRBJ1-4; the D is unclear. CDR1 is SGHRS, CDR2 YFSETQ, per germline. V lost 4 bases and J 3 bases, leaving 19 bases between the germline ends. The CDR3 contains 17 residues. CDR3 in DNA: TGCGCCAGCAGCCCTGGCGGGCATCCCGGCGCTAATGAAAAACTGTTTTTT. It yields the protein CASSPGGHPGANEKLFF.

The chain joins TRBV7-9 to TRBJ1-3; D not resolved. Between the trimmed V and J ends, which lost 1 base and 0 bases, there was a span of 7 bases. The CDR3 is made up of 15 amino acids. Germline-derived CDR1 and CDR2 are SEHNR and FQNEAQ (reference sequence). DNA of the CDR3: TGTGCCAGCAGCTTAGGCAGAAACTCTGGAAACACCATATATTTT. Translating gives CASSLGRNSGNTIYF.

This clone was seen more than once but under ten times. The chain is built from TRBV29-1 and TRBJ1-1; the D gene is possibly TRBD1 (5 bases). V was pared by 4 bases and J by 7 bases, with 10 bases between. CDR1 and CDR2 (germline): SQVTM, ANQGSEA. This CDR3 spans 11 amino acids. CDR3 coding DNA: TGCAGCGTTGGAGGGGCTGGTGAAGCTTTCTTT. Encoded protein: CSVGGAGEAFF.

The rearrangement joins TRBV9 to TRBJ2-5; no definite D call. This CDR3 region has 15 residues. Germline V gene lookup returns CDR1 SGDLS and CDR2 YYNGEE. With 0 bases removed from V and 1 base from J, the gap between germline ends came to 10 bases. The DNA for the CDR3 is TGTGCCAGCAGCGTAGGTGGTAGTAGCCAAGAGACCCAGTACTTC. It specifies CASSVGGSSQETQYF.

The CDR3 DNA reads TGTGCCAGCAGTTCGAGACTAGCGGGAGGGCCGGGGAACATTCAGTACTTC. Encoded protein: CASSSRLAGGPGNIQYF. The chain has TRBV28 and TRBJ2-4; 14 bases are a match to TRBD2. The CDR3 length is 17 residues. The J segment lost 7 bases and the V segment lost 4 bases, leaving 9 bases of the junction unmatched. In germline, CDR1 is MDHEN, CDR2 SYDVKM.

This chain joins TRBV7-3 and TRBJ2-3; D perhaps matches TRBD2 (5 bases). The CDR3 loop spans 15 amino acids. The V end was cut by 0 bases, the J end by 5 bases, with 12 bases between. CDR1 is SGHTA and CDR2 is FQGTGA in the germline V gene. The CDR3 region is CASSLTLTGLDTQYF. The CDR3 nucleotides read TGTGCCAGCAGCTTAACGTTAACGGGGTTAGATACGCAGTATTTT.